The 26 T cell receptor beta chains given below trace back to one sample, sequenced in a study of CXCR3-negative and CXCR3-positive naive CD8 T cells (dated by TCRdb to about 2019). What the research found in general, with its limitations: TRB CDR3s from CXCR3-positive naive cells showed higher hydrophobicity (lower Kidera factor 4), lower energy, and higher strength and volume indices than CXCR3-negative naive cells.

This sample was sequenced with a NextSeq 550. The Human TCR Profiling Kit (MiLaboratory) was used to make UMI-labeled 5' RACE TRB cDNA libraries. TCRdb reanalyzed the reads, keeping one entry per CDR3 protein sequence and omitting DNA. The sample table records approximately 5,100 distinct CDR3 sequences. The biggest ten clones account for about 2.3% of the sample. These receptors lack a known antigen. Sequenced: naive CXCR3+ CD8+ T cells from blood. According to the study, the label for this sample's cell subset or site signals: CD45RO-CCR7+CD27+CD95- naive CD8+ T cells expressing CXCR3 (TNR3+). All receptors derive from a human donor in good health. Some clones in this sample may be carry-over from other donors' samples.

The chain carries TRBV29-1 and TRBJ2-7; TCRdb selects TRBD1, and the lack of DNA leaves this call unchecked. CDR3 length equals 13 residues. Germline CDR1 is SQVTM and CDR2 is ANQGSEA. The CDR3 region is CSVRDSSSYEQYF.

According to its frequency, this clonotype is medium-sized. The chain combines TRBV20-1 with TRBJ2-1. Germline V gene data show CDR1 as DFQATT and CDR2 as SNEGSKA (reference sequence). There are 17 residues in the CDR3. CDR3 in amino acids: CSANGLLDGRSYNEQFF.

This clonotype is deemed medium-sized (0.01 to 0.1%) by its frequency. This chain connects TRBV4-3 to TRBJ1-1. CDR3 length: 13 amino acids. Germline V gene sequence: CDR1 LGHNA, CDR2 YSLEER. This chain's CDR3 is CASSHTTLGEAFF.

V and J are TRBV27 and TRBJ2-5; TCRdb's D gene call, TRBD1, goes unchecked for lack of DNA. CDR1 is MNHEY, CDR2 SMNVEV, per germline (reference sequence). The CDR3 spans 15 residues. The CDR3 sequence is CASSSPGTGQETQYF.

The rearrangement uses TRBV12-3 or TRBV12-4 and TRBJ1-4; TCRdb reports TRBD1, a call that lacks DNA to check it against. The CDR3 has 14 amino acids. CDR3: CASSPVIVSEKLFF.

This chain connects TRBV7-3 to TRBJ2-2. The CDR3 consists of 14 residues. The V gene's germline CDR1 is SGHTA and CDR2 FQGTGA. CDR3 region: CASRPTENTGELFF.

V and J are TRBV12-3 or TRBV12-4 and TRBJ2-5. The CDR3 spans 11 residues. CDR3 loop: CASSPGETQYF.

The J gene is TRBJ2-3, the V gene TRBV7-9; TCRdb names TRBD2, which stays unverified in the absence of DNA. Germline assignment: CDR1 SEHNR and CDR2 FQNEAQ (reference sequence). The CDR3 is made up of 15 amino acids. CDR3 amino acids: CASTISGGPPDTQYF. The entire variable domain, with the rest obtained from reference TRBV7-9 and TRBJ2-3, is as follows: DTGVSQNPRHKITKRGQNVTFRCDPISEHNRLYWYRQTLGQGPEFLTYFQNEAQLEKSRLLSDRFSAERPKGSFSTLEIQRTEQGDSAMYLCASTISGGPPDTQYFGPGTRLTVL.

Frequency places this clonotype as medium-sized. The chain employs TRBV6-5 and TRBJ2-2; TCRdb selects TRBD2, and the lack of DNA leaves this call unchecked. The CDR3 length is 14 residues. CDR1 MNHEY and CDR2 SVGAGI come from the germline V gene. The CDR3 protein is CASSYSGHTGELFF.

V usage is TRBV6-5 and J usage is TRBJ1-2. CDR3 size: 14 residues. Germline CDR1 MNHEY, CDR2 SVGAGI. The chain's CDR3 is CASSFRGEVRGYTF.

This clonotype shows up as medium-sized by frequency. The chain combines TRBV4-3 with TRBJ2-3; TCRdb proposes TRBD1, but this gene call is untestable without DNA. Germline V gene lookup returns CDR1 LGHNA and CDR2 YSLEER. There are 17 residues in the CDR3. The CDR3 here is CASSQQGRSVRADTQYF.

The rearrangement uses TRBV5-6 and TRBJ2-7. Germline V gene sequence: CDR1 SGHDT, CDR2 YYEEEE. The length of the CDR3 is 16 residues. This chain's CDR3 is CASSLAVGGWAYEQYF.

CDR3 sequence reads: CASGPTDTQYF. This chain uses TRBV6-5 with TRBJ2-3; TCRdb's D gene call, TRBD2, goes unchecked for lack of DNA. The CDR3 spans 11 residues. The germline CDR1 and CDR2 sequences are MNHEY and SVGAGI.

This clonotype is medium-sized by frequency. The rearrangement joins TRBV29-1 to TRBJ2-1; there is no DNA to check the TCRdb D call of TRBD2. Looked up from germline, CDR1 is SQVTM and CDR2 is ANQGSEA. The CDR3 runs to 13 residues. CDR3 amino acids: CSFGLVSYNEQFF.

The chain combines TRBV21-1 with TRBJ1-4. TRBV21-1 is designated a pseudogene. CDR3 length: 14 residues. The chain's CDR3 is CASRQGPTNEKLFF.

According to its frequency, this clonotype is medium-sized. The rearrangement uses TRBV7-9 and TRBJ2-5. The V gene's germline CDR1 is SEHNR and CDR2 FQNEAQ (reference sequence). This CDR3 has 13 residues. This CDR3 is CASSTTEQETQYF.

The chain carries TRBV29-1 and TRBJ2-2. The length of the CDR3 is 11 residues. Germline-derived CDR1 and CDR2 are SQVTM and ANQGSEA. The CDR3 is CSGGATGELFF.

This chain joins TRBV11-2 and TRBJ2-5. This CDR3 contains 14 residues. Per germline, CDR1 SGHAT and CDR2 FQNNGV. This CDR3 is CASSLAGSQETQYF.

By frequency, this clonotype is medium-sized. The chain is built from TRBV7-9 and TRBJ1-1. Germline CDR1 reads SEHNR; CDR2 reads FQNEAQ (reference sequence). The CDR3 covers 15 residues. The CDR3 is CASSLGSWSNTEAFF.

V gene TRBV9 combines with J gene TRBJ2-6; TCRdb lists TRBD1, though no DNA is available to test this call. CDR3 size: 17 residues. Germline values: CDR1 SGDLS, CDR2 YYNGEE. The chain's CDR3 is CASSVPNRHSGANVLTF.

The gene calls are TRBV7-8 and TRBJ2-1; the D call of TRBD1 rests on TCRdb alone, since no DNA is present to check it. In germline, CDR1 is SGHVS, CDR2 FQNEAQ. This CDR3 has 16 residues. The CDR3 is CASGDRGPLSYNEQFF. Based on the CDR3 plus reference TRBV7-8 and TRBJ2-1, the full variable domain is GAGVSQSPRYKVAKRGQDVALRCDPISGHVSLFWYQQALGQGPEFLTYFQNEAQLDKSGLPSDRFFAERPEGSVSTLKIQRTQQEDSAVYLCASGDRGPLSYNEQFFGPGTRLTVL.

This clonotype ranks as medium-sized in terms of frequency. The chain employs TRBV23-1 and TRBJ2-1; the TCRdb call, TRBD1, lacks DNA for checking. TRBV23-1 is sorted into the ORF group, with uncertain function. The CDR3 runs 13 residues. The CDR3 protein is CASTTGGECEQFF.

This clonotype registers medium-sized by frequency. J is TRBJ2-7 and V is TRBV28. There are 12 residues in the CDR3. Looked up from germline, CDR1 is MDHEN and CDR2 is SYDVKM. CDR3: CASSLASYEQYF.

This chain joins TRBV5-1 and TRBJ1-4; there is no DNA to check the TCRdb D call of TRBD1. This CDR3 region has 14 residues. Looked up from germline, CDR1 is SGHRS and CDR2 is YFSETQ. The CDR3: CASSFLQGDEKLFF.

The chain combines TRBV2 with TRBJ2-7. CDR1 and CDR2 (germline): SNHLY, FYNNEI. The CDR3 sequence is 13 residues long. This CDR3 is CASTAGIPYEQYF.

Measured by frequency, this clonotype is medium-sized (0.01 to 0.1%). CDR3: CASSQDTVTLNTEAFF. The V gene is TRBV4-3, the J gene TRBJ1-1. The CDR3 has 16 amino acids. Germline V gives CDR1 LGHNA, CDR2 YSLEER.